This entry concerns a single T cell receptor beta chain. The authors' processing: By means of reference gene primer amplification, nucleated cell counts were estimated. Libraries were prepared by immunoSEQ multiplex PCR; TCRdb keeps only in-frame clonotypes and omits some of them. D and trimming were read from the DNA, whereas the V and J calls and clone size are those reported in that table. The table lists under 300,000 clones, around 90% of them singletons. V lost 10 bases, J lost 2 bases, and 9 bases stayed unmatched. The CDR3 runs to 14 residues. Germline V CDR1 and CDR2: SNHLY, FYNNEI. The entry originates in a study of blood T cell repertoires in COVID-19. Study summary: The cDNA or gDNA used as material had been derived from T cells, B-cell-depleted T cells, or PBMCs.

This clonotype was sampled from a woman aged 40-49 years who had recovered from COVID-19. The chain carries TRBV2 and TRBJ2-5; 8 bases are a match to TRBD2. Sample: peripheral blood. DNA of the CDR3: TGTGCCACCATGACTAGCGCGTCACAAGAGACCCAGTACTTC. Protein product: CATMTSASQETQYF.